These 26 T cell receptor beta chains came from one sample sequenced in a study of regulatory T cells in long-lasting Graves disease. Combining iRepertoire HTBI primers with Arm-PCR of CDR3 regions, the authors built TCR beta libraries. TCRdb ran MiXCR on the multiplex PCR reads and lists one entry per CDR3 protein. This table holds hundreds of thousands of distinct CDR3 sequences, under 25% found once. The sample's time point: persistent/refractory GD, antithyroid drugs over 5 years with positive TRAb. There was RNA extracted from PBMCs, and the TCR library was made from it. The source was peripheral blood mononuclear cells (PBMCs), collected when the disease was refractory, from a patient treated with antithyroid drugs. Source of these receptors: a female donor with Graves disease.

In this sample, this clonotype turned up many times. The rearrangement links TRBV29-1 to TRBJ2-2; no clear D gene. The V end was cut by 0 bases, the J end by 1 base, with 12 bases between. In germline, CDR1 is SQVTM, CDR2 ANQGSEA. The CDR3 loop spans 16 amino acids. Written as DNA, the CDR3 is TGCAGCGTTGAAGATAAGGGCAGGAAGAACACCGGGGAGCTGTTTTTT. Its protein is CSVEDKGRKNTGELFF.

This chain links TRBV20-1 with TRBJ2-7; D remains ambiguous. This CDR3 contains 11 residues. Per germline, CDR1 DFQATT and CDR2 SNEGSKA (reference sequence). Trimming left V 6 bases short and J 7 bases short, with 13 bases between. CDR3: CSALLSGEQYF. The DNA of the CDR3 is TGCAGTGCCCTCCTATCTGGGGAGCAGTACTTC.

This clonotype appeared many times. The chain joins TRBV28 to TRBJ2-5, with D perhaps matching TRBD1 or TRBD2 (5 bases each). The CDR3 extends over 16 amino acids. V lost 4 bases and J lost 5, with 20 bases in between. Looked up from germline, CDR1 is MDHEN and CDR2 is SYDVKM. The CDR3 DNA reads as TGTGCCAGCAGTTCCCCCCGGGGCCCCGGGGCCGAGACCCAGTACTTC. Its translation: CASSSPRGPGAETQYF.

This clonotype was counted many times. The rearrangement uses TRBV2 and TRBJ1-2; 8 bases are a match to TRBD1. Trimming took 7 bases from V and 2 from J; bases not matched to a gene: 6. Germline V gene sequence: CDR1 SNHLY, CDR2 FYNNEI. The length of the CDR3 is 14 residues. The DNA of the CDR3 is TGTGCCAGCAACCAGCGGACAGGGAACTATGGCTACACCTTC. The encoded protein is CASNQRTGNYGYTF.

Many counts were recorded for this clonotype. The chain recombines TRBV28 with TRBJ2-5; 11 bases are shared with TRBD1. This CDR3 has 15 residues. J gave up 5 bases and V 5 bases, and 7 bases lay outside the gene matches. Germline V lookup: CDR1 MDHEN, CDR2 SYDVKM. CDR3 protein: CASSPTRDRGETQYF. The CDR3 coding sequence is TGTGCCAGCAGTCCCACCAGGGACAGGGGGGAGACCCAGTACTTC.

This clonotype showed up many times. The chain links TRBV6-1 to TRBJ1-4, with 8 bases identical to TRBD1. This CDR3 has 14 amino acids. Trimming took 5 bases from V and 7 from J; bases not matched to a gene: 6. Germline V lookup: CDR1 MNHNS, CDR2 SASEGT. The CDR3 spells CASSTGGGGEKLFF. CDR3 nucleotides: TGTGCCAGCAGTACAGGGGGAGGGGGTGAAAAACTGTTTTTT.

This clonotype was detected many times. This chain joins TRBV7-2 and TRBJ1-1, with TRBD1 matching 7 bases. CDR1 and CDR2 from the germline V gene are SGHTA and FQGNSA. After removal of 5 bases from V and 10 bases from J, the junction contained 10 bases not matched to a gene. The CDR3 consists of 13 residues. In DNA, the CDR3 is TGTGCCAGCAGCCAGACCCAGGGGGTGACAGCTTTCTTT. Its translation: CASSQTQGVTAFF.

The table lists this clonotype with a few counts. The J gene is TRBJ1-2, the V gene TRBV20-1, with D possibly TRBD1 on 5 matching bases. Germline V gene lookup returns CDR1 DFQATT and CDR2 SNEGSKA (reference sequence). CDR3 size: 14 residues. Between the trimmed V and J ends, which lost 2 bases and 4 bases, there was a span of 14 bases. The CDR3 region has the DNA TGCAGTGCTAGACCTCCGGGGCTGGGCTATGGCTACACCTTC. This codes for CSARPPGLGYGYTF.

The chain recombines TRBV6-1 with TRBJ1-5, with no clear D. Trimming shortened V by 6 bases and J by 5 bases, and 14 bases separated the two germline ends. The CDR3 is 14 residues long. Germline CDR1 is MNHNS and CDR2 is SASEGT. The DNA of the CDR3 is TGTGCCAGCAGGCAATTCGCGGGGTATCAGCCCCAGCATTTT. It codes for CASRQFAGYQPQHF.

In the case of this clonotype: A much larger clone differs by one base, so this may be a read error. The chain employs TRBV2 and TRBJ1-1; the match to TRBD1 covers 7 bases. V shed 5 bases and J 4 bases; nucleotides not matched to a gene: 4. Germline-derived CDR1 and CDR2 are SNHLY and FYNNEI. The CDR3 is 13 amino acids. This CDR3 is CASSNQGGTEAFF. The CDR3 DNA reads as TGTGCCAGCAGTAATCAGGGGGGCACTGAAGCTTTCTTT.

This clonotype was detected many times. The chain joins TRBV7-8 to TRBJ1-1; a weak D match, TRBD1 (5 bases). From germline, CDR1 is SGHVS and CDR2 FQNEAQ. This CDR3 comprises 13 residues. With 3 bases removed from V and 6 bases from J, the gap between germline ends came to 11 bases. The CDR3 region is CASSFREGAEAFF. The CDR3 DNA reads TGTGCCAGCAGCTTCAGGGAGGGCGCTGAAGCTTTCTTT.

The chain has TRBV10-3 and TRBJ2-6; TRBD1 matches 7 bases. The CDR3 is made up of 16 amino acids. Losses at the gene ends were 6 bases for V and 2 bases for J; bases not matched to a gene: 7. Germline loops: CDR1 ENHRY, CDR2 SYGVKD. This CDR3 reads CAISLTQGAGANVLTF. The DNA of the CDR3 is TGTGCCATCAGCCTGACCCAGGGGGCTGGGGCCAACGTCCTGACTTTC.

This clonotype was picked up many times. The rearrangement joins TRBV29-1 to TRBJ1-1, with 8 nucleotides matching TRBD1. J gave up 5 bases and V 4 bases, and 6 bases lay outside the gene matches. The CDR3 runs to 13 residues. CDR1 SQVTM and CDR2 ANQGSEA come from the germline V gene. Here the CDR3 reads CSVATGVGTEAFF. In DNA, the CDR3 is TGCAGCGTTGCGACAGGGGTTGGGACTGAAGCTTTCTTT.

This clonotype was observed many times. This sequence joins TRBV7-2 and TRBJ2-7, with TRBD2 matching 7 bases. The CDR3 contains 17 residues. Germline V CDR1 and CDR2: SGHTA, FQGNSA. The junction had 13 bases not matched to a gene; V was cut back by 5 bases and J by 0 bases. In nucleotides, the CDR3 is TGTGCCAGCAGCCGCGAGGGAGCGGGGATTCTCTCCTACGAGCAGTACTTC. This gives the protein CASSREGAGILSYEQYF.

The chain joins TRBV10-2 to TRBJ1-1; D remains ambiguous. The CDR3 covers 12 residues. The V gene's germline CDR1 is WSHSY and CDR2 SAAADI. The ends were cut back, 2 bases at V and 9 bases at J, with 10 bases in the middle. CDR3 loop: CASSEVQMKAFF. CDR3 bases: TGCGCCAGCAGTGAGGTACAGATGAAAGCTTTCTTT.

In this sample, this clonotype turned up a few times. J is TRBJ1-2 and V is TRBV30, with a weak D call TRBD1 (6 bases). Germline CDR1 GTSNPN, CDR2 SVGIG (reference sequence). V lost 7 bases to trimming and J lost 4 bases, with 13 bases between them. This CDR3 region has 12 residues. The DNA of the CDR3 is TGTGCCTTTACACAGGGTACCTATGGCTACACCTTC. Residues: CAFTQGTYGYTF.

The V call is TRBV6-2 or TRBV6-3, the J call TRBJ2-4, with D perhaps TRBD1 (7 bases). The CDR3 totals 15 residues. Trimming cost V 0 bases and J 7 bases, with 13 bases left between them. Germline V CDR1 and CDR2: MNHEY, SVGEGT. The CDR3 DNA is TGTGCCAGCAGTTACTCGAGGGCAGGGGGGAACATTCAGTACTTC. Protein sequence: CASSYSRAGGNIQYF.

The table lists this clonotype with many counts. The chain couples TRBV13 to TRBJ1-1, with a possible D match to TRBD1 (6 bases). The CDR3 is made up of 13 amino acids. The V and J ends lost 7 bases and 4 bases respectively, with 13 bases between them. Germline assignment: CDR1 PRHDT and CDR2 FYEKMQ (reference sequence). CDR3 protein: CASNRQESTEAFF. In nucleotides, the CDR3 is TGTGCCAGCAACAGACAGGAAAGCACTGAAGCTTTCTTT.

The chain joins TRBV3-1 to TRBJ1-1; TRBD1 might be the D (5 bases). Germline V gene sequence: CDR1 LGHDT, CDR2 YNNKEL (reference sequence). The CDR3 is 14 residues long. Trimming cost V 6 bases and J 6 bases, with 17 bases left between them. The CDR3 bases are TGTGCCAGCAGGCTTTCCCCGTGGGGGGCTGAAGCTTTCTTT. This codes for CASRLSPWGAEAFF.

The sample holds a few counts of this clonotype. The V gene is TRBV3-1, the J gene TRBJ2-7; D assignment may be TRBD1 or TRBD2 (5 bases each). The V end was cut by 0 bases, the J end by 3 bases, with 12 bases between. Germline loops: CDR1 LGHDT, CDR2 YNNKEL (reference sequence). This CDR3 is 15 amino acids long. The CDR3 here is CASSQDFGGNYEQYF. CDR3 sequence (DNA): TGTGCCAGCAGCCAAGATTTTGGGGGTAACTACGAGCAGTACTTC.

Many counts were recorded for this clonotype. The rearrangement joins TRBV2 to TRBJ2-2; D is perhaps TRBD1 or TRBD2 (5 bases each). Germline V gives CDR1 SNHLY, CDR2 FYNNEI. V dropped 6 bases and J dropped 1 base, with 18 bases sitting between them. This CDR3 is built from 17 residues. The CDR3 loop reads CASRGVGTYLNTGELFF. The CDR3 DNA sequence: TGTGCCAGCAGGGGGGTCGGAACTTACTTGAACACCGGGGAGCTGTTTTTT.

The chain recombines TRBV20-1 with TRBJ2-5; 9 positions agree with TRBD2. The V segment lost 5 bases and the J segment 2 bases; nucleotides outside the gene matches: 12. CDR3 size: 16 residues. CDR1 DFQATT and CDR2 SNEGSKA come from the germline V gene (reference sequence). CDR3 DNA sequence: TGCAGTGCTCCAAGATTCCGCGGGAGGGGACAAGAGACCCAGTACTTC. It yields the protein CSAPRFRGRGQETQYF.

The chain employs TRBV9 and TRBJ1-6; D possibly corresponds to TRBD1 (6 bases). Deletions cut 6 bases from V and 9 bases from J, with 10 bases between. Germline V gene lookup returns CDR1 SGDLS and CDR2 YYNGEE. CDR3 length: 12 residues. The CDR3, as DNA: TGTGCCAGCAATAAGGGGGGTTCACCCCTCCACTTT. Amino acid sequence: CASNKGGSPLHF.

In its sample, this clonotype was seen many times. CDR3 bases: TGCAGTGCCAAAAGGGGAGAGAACACTGAAGCTTTCTTT. Its protein is CSAKRGENTEAFF. The V call is TRBV20-1, the J call TRBJ1-1, with D maybe TRBD1 (5 bases). The CDR3 is made up of 13 amino acids. The ends were cut back, 6 bases at V and 1 base at J, with 12 bases in the middle. The germline V gene encodes CDR1 DFQATT and CDR2 SNEGSKA (reference sequence).

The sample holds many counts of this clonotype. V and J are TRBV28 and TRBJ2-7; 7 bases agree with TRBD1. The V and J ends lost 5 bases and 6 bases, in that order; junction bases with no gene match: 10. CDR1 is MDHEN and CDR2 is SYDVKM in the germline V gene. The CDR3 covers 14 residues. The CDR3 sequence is CASSPDRPISEQYF. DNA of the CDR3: TGTGCCAGCAGTCCGGACAGGCCGATTTCCGAGCAGTACTTC.

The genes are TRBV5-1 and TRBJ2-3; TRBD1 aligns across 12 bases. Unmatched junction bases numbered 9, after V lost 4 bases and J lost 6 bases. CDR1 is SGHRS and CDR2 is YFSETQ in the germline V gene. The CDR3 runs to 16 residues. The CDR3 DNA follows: TGCGCCAGCAGCCTCGAAGGGGACAGGGGGCATGATACGCAGTATTTT. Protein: CASSLEGDRGHDTQYF.